These 24 T cell receptor beta chains were all obtained from the same sample, sequenced in a study of blood T cell repertoires in COVID-19. Data came from immunoSEQ multiplex PCR; TCRdb stores just in-frame clones and leaves some out. The data contain 35,000 to 45,000 clones, 75% to 90% of them singletons. The sample comprised peripheral blood. The origin of the receptors is a man in his 60s with acute or convalescent COVID-19.

The chain recombines TRBV5-1 with TRBJ1-5; maybe TRBD1 (6 bases). The CDR3 contains 15 residues. Germline V gene sequence: CDR1 SGHRS, CDR2 YFSETQ. Trimming stripped 4 bases from V and 6 bases from J, with 17 bases between. CDR3 nucleotide sequence: TGCGCCAGCAGCCCGGGGGGCGGGGGCTCTCAGCCCCAGCATTTT. This codes for CASSPGGGGSQPQHF.

The chain couples TRBV18 to TRBJ1-1, with a tentative D call TRBD1 (6 bases). Trimming stripped 2 bases from V and 5 bases from J, with 12 bases between. CDR3 length: 14 amino acids. Germline lookup yields CDR1 KGHSH and CDR2 LQKENI. CDR3 region: CASSPYRDTTEAFF. The CDR3 coding sequence is TGTGCCAGCTCACCATATCGGGACACTACTGAAGCTTTCTTT.

The J gene is TRBJ2-2, the V gene TRBV3-1 (or the pseudogene TRBV3-2), with D perhaps matching TRBD1 (5 bases). With 4 bases removed from V and 6 bases from J, the gap between germline ends came to 12 bases. The CDR3 sequence is 14 residues long. Germline CDR1 is LGHDT and CDR2 is YNNKEL (reference sequence). The CDR3 loop is CASSPQTVAGELFF. The CDR3 DNA reads TGTGCCAGCAGCCCCCAGACAGTCGCCGGGGAGCTGTTTTTT.

The V call is TRBV3-1 (or the pseudogene TRBV3-2), the J call TRBJ1-1; D gene ambiguous. In germline, CDR1 is LGHDT, CDR2 YNNKEL (reference sequence). The CDR3 spans 18 residues. With 0 bases removed from V and 4 bases from J, the gap between germline ends came to 21 bases. CDR3 sequence: CASSQETTSRDWSTEAFF. CDR3 DNA: TGTGCCAGCAGCCAAGAGACTACCAGTAGAGATTGGTCCACTGAAGCTTTCTTT.

The chain employs TRBV7-9 and TRBJ2-1; 15 bases are shared with TRBD2. This CDR3 region has 15 residues. Germline V lookup: CDR1 SEHNR, CDR2 FQNEAQ (reference sequence). With V trimmed by 6 bases and J by 9 bases, 6 bases remained unmatched. CDR3 sequence reads: CASRRTSGRAGEQFF. CDR3 DNA: TGTGCCAGCAGACGGACTAGCGGGAGGGCGGGTGAGCAGTTCTTC.

This chain links TRBV27 with TRBJ2-5; tentative D call: TRBD2 (6 bases). The CDR3 extends over 17 amino acids. V was clipped by 2 bases and J by 2 bases, with 18 bases between them. Per germline, CDR1 MNHEY and CDR2 SMNVEV (reference sequence). CDR3 nucleotide sequence: TGTGCCAGCAGTTTAGGAGCCCTCGGGGCGGGGCAAGAGACCCAGTACTTC. This gives the protein CASSLGALGAGQETQYF.

This clone was seen only once. The V and J genes are TRBV5-1 and TRBJ2-1; 16 bases line up with TRBD2. V was clipped by 0 bases and J by 8 bases; unmatched bases: 8. Germline V gives CDR1 SGHRS, CDR2 YFSETQ. This CDR3 spans 18 amino acids. The CDR3 sequence: CASSLGGLAGGSPDEQFF. In nucleotides, the CDR3 is TGCGCCAGCAGCTTGGGGGGACTAGCGGGAGGGAGTCCGGATGAGCAGTTCTTC.

This clone was seen only once. The chain has TRBV10-3 and TRBJ2-1, with a possible D match to TRBD1 (7 bases). The germline CDR1 and CDR2 sequences are ENHRY and SYGVKD. Trimming shortened V by 2 bases and J by 8 bases, and 16 bases separated the two germline ends. This CDR3 has 15 residues. The CDR3 reads CAISERGQGGDEQFF. In nucleotides, the CDR3 is TGTGCCATCAGTGAGCGGGGCCAGGGGGGTGATGAGCAGTTCTTC.

The chain couples TRBV19 to TRBJ1-4; possible D gene TRBD1, 5 bases. The CDR3 totals 15 residues. Per germline, CDR1 LNHDA and CDR2 SQIVND (reference sequence). Between the trimmed V and J ends, which lost 7 bases and 8 bases, there was a span of 20 bases. The CDR3 DNA reads as TGTGCCAGTATCCCCTCCCCCAGCGGGGACGAAAAACTGTTTTTT. It specifies CASIPSPSGDEKLFF.

J is TRBJ2-3 and V is TRBV19; 10 bases agree with TRBD1. This CDR3 is 15 amino acids long. Germline V CDR1 and CDR2: LNHDA, SQIVND (reference sequence). V dropped 1 base and J dropped 3; count of bases not matched to a gene: 1. The CDR3 sequence: CASSIGTGGTDTQYF. CDR3 nucleotide sequence: TGTGCCAGTAGTATAGGGACAGGGGGTACAGATACGCAGTATTTT.

The V gene is TRBV24-1, the J gene TRBJ2-3, with 13 bases aligning to TRBD2. J gave up 0 bases and V 4 bases, and 9 bases lay outside the gene matches. In germline, CDR1 is KGHDR, CDR2 SFDVKD. The CDR3 spans 19 residues. The CDR3 spells CATSDPGLAGVPSTDTQYF. CDR3 sequence (DNA): TGTGCCACCAGTGACCCCGGACTAGCGGGGGTACCTAGCACAGATACGCAGTATTTT.

This rearrangement joins TRBV3-1 (or the pseudogene TRBV3-2) to TRBJ2-1, with 14 bases that match TRBD2. In germline, CDR1 is LGHDT, CDR2 YNNKEL (reference sequence). The CDR3 runs to 16 residues. The J segment lost 9 bases and the V segment lost 4 bases, leaving 8 bases of the junction unmatched. CDR3 DNA sequence: TGTGCCAGCAGCCCATCCGGGACTAGCGGGAGTCGTGAGCAGTTCTTC. Amino acid sequence: CASSPSGTSGSREQFF.

The rearrangement uses TRBV3-1 (or the pseudogene TRBV3-2) and TRBJ1-2; a possible D gene is TRBD1 (5 bases). The V gene lost 5 bases and the J gene lost 4 bases, with 11 bases spanning the gap. The CDR3 extends over 13 amino acids. Germline CDR1 and CDR2: LGHDT and YNNKEL (reference sequence). The CDR3 is CASSSGTSYGYTF. The CDR3 DNA reads TGTGCCAGCAGCTCCGGGACTTCCTATGGCTACACCTTC.

The rearrangement joins TRBV5-1 to TRBJ1-2; unclear D gene. V lost 5 bases to trimming and J lost 2 bases, with 16 bases between them. The length of the CDR3 is 15 residues. The germline CDR1 and CDR2 sequences are SGHRS and YFSETQ. The CDR3 spells CASSSFGRNNYGYTF. The DNA for the CDR3 is TGCGCCAGCAGTTCGTTCGGGAGGAACAACTATGGCTACACCTTC.

The chain combines TRBV18 with TRBJ2-6, with D possibly being TRBD2 (6 bases). Trimming cost V 8 bases and J 1 base, with 24 bases left between them. This CDR3 spans 19 amino acids. CDR1 and CDR2 from the germline V gene are KGHSH and LQKENI. In DNA form, the CDR3 reads TGTGCCAGCCCCCAAGAACCCAACGGACTACCGTCTGGGGCCAACGTCCTGACTTTC. This encodes CASPQEPNGLPSGANVLTF.

The chain is built from TRBV11-3 and TRBJ2-7; 15 bases align to TRBD2. Germline trimming cut 5 bases from V and 6 bases from J; bases unmatched to any gene: 14. This CDR3 comprises 18 residues. CDR1 is SGHNT and CDR2 is YENEEA in the germline V gene. In DNA, the CDR3 is TGTGCCAGCAGCCCCCGAGGTGGACTAGCGGGAGGGCCCCCCGAGCAGTACGTC. Encoded protein: CASSPRGGLAGGPPEQYV.

The sample holds a few counts of this clone. The V gene is TRBV11-2, the J gene TRBJ1-6; D gene ambiguous. Trimming left V 3 bases short and J 15 bases short, with 18 bases between. The CDR3 extends over 14 amino acids. Germline V lookup: CDR1 SGHAT, CDR2 FQNNGV. CDR3 protein: CASSLTALLRGLHF. CDR3 nucleotides: TGTGCCAGCAGCTTGACGGCGCTCTTGCGGGGCCTCCACTTT.

The chain uses TRBV28 and TRBJ2-7; 7 positions match TRBD1. V lost 9 bases to trimming and J lost 3 bases; unmatched junction nucleotides: 11. Germline V gene data show CDR1 as MDHEN and CDR2 as SYDVKM. The CDR3 loop spans 14 amino acids. The CDR3 protein is CASSWLDRNYEQYF. CDR3 nucleotide sequence: TGTGCCAGTTCGTGGCTGGACAGGAACTACGAGCAGTACTTC.

The chain employs TRBV15 and TRBJ2-1, with 7 bases lining up with TRBD2. Germline lookup yields CDR1 LNHNV and CDR2 YYDKDF (reference sequence). This CDR3 has 16 amino acids. Trimming at V came to 0 bases and at J to 6 bases, leaving 8 bases not matched to a gene. This chain's CDR3 is CATSRDILAIGNEQFF. The CDR3 DNA is TGTGCCACCAGCAGAGATATACTAGCGATTGGCAATGAGCAGTTCTTC.

This clone was counted a few times. V is TRBV6-5 and J is TRBJ2-6; no clear D gene. Deletions cut 7 bases from V and 2 bases from J, with 6 bases between. The CDR3 consists of 13 residues. Germline-derived CDR1 and CDR2 are MNHEY and SVGAGI. The CDR3 loop is CASTRTGANVLTF. The CDR3 DNA reads TGTGCCAGCACCAGAACTGGGGCCAACGTCCTGACTTTC.

The rearrangement uses TRBV6-5 and TRBJ2-1; 7 positions agree with TRBD1. J was trimmed by 2 bases and V by 2 bases; bases with no gene match: 6. Germline V gene sequence: CDR1 MNHEY, CDR2 SVGAGI. The CDR3 runs 16 residues. CDR3 coding DNA: TGTGCCAGCAGTTACGCCGACAGGGTCCCCTACAATGAGCAGTTCTTC. Its protein product is CASSYADRVPYNEQFF.

This clone was picked up one time. The gene calls are TRBV5-1 and TRBJ2-3; 8 nucleotides line up with TRBD1. CDR1 and CDR2 from the germline V gene are SGHRS and YFSETQ. CDR3 length equals 15 residues. The trim removed 4 bases at V and 2 bases at J, leaving 6 bases unmatched. CDR3: CASSQGQASTDTQYF. The CDR3 coding sequence is TGCGCCAGCAGCCAGGGACAGGCCTCCACAGATACGCAGTATTTT.

V gene TRBV5-4 combines with J gene TRBJ1-2, with D possibly matching TRBD1 (6 bases). V was cut by 3 bases and J by 4 bases, with 19 bases left in between. CDR1 and CDR2 (germline): SGHNT, YYREEE (reference sequence). This CDR3 is built from 16 residues. The CDR3 spells CASSYTAGRTAYGYTF. For the CDR3, the DNA is TGTGCCAGCAGCTATACCGCCGGACGGACAGCCTATGGCTACACCTTC.

The V call is TRBV27, the J call TRBJ2-4; 8 bases agree with TRBD2. The CDR3 is made up of 16 amino acids. Germline values: CDR1 MNHEY, CDR2 SMNVEV (reference sequence). The V segment lost 3 bases and the J segment 0 bases; nucleotides outside the gene matches: 4. CDR3 nucleotide sequence: TGTGCCAGCAGTTTTCGGGGGGGCGCAGCCAAAAACATTCAGTACTTC. Its protein product is CASSFRGGAAKNIQYF.